This T cell receptor beta chain was recorded in a study of T cell responses to AZD1222 COVID-19 vaccine. Produced via immunoSEQ multiplex PCR; TCRdb's table is partial and in-frame only. The sample lists approximately 99,000 clones, just over 90% seen once, with 6.5% to 10% in the top ten. Concerning this clone: Its matching antigen is unknown.

Findings and caveats of the study: Donors in the cohort were predominantly white British and more often female, and clonal diversity was possibly underestimated. Receipt of two AZD1222 doses was followed by a rise in Spike-specific TCR breadth and depth. Among vaccine-associated CD4 TCRs, coverage spanned spike, with dominance at 160-218 and 743-854.

The CDR3 has 12 residues. Trimming pared 9 bases from V and 8 bases from J, leaving 13 bases between. Per germline, CDR1 MDHEN and CDR2 SYDVKM. The material sequenced was peripheral blood, taken 28 days after the second AZD1222 dose. V usage is TRBV28 and J usage is TRBJ1-4; a weak D match, TRBD1 (5 bases). The sequence was obtained from an adult who received the AZD1222 COVID-19 vaccine. In nucleotides, the CDR3 is TGTGCCAGTTTGGATGGGGGAGAAAAACTGTTTTTT. Its protein is CASLDGGEKLFF.